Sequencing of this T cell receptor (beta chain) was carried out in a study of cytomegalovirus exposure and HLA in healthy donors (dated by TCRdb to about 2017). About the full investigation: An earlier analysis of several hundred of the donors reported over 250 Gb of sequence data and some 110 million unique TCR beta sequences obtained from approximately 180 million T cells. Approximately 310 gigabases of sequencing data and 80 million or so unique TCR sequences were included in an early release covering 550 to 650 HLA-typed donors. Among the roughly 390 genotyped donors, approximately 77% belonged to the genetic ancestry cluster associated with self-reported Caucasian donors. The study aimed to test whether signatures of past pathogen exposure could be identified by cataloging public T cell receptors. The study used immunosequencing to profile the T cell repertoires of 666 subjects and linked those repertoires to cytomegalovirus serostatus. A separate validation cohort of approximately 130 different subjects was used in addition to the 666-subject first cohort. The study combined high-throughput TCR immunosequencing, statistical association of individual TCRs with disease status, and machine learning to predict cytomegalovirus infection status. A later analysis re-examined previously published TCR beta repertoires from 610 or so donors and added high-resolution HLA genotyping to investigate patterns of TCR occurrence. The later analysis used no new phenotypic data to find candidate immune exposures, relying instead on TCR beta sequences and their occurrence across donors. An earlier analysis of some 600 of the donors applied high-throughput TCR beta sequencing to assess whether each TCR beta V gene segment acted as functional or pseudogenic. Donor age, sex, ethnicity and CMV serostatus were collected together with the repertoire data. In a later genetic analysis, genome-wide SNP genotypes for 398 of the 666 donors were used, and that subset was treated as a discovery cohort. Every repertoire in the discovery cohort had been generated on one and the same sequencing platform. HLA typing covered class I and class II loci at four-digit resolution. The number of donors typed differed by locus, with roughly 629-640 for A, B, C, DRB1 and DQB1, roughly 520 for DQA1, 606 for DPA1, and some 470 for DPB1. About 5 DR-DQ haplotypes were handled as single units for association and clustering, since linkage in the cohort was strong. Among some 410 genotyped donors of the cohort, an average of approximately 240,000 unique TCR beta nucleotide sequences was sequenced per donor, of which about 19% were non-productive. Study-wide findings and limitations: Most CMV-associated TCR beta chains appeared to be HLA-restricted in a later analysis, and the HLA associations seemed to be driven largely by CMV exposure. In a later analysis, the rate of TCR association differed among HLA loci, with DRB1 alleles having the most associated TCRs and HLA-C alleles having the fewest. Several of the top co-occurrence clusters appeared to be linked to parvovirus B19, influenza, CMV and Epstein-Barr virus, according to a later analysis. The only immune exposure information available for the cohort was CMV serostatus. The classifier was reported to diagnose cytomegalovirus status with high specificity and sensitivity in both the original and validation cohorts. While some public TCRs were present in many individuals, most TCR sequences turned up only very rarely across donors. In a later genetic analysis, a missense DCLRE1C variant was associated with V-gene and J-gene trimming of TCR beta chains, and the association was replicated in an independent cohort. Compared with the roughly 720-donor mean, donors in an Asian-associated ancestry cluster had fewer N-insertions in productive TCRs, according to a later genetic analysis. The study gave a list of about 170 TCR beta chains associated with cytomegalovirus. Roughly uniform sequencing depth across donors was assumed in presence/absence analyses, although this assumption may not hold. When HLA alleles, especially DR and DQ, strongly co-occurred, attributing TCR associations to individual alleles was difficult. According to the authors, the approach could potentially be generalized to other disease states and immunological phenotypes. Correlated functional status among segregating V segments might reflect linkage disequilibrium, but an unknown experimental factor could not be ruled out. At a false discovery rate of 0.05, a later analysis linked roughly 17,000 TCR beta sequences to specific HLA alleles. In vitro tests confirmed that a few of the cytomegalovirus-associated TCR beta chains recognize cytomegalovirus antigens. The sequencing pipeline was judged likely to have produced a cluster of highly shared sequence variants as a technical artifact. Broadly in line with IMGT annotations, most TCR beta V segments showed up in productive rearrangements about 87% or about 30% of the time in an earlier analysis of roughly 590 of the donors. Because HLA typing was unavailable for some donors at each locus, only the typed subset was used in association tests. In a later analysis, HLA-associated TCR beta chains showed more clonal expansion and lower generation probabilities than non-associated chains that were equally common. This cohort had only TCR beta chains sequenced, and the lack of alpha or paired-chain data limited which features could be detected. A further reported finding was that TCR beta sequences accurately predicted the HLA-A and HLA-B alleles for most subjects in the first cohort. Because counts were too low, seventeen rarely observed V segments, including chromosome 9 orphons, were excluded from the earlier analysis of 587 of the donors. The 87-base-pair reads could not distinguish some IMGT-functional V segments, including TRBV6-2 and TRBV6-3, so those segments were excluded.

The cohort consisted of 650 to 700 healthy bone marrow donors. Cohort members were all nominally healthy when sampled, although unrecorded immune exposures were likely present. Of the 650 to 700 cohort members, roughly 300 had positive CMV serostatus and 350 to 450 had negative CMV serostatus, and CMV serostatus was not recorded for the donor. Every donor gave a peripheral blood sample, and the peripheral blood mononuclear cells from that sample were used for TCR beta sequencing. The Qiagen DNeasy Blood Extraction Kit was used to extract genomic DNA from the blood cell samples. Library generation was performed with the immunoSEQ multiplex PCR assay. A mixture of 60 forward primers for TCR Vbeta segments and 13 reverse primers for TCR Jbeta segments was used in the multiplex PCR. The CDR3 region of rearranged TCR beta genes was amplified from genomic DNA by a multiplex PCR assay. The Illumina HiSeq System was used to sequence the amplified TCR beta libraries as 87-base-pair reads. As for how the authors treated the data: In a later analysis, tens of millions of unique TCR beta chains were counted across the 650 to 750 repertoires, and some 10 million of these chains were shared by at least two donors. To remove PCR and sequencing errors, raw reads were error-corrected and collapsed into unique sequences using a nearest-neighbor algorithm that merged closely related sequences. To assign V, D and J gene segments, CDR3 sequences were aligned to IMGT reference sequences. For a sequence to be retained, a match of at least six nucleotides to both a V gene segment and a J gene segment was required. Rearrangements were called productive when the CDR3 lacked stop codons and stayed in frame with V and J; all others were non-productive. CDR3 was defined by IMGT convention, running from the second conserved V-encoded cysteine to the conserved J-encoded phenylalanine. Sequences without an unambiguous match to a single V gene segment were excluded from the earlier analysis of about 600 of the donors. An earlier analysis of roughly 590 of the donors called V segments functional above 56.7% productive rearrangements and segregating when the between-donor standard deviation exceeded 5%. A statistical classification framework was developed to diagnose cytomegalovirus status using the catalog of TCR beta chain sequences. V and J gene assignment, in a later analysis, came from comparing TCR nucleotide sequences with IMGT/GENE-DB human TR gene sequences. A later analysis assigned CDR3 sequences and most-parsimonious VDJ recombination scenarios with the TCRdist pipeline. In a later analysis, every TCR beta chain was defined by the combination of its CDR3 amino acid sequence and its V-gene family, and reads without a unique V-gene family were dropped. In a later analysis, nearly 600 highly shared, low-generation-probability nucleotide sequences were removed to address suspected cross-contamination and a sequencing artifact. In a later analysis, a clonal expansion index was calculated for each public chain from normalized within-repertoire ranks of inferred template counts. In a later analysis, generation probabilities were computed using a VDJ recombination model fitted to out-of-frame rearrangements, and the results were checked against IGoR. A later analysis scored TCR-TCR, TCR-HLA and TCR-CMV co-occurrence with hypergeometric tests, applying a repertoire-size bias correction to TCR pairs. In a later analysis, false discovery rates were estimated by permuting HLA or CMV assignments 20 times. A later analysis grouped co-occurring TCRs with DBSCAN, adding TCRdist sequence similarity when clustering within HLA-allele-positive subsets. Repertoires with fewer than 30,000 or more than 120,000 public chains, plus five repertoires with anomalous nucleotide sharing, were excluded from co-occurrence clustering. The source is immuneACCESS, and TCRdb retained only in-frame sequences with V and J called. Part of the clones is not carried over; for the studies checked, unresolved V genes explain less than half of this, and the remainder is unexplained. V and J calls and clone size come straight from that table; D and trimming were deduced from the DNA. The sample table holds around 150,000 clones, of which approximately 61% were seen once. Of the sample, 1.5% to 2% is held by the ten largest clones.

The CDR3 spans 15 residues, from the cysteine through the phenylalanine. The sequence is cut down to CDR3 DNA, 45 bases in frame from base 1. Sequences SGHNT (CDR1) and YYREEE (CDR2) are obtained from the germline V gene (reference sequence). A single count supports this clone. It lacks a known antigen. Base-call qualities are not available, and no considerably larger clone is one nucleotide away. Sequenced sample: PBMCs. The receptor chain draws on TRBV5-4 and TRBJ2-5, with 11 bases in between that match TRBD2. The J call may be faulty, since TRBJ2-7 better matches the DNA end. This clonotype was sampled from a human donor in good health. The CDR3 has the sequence CASSLGTSGRSEQYF. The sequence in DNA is TGTGCCAGCAGCTTGGGAACTAGCGGGAGAAGCGAGCAGTACTTC.